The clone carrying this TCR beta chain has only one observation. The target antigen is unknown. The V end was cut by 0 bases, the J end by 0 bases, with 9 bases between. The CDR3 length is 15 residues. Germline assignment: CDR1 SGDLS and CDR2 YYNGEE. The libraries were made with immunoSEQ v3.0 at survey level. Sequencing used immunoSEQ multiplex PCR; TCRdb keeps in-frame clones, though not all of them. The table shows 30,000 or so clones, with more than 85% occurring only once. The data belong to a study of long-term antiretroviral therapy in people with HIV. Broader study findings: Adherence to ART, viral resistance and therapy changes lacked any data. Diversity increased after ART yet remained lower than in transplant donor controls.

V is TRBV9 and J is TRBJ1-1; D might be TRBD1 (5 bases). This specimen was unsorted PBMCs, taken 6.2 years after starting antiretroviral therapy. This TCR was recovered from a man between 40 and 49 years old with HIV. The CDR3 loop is CASSVDGTMNTEAFF. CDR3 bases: TGTGCCAGCAGCGTAGATGGGACTATGAACACTGAAGCTTTCTTT.